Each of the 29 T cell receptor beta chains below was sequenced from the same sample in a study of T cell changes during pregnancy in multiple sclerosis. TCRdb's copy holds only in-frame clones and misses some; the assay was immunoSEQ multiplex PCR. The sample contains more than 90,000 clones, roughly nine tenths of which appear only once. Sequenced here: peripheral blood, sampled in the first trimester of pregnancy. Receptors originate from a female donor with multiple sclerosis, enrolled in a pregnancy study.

Here the CDR3 reads CASKTSGYNEQFF. As DNA, the CDR3 is TGTGCCAGCAAAACTAGCGGATACAATGAGCAGTTCTTC. This chain uses TRBV2 with TRBJ2-1; TRBD2 matches at 8 bases. V trimming: 7 bases; J trimming: 4 bases; junction bases outside the gene matches: 3. The CDR3 length is 13 residues. Germline V CDR1 and CDR2: SNHLY, FYNNEI.

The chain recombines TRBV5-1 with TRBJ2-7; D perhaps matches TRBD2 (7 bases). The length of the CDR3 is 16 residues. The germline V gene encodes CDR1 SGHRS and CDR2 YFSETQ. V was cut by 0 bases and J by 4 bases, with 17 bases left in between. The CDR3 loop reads CASSLAGGPPEYEQYF. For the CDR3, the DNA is TGCGCCAGCAGCTTGGCCGGGGGGCCGCCGGAGTACGAGCAGTACTTC.

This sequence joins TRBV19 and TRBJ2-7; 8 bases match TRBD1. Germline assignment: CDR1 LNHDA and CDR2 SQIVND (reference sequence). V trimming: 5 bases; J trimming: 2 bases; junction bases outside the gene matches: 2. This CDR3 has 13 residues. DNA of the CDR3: TGTGCCAGTAGTTCGACAGGGGCCTACGAGCAGTACTTC. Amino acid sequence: CASSSTGAYEQYF.

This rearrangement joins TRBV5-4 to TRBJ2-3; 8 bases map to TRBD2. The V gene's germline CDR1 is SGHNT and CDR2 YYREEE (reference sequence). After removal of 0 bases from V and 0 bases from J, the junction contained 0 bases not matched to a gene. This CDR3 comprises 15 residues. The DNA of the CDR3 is TGTGCCAGCAGCTTGGCTAGCGGGAGCACAGATACGCAGTATTTT. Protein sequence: CASSLASGSTDTQYF.

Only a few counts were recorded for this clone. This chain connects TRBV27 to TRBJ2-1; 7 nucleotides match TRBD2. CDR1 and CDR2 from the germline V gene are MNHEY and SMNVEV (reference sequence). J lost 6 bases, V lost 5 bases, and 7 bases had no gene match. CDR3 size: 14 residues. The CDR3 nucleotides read TGTGCCAGCAGTCTAGGACTAGTCGGCAATGAGCAGTTCTTC. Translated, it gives CASSLGLVGNEQFF.

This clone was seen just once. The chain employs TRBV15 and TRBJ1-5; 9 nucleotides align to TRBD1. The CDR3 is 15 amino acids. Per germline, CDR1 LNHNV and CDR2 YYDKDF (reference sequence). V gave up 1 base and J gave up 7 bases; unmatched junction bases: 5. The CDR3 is CATSRVGTGNQPQHF. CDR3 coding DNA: TGTGCCACCAGCAGAGTGGGGACAGGGAACCAGCCCCAGCATTTT.

This CDR3 reads CASSYGGSLETQYF. The CDR3 DNA reads as TGTGCCAGCAGTTATGGCGGGAGCCTCGAGACCCAGTACTTC. V gene TRBV6-6 combines with J gene TRBJ2-5; TRBD2 agrees at 7 bases. CDR3 length: 14 residues. J gave up 5 bases and V 3 bases, and 6 bases lay outside the gene matches. CDR1 is MNHNY, CDR2 SVGAGI, per germline (reference sequence).

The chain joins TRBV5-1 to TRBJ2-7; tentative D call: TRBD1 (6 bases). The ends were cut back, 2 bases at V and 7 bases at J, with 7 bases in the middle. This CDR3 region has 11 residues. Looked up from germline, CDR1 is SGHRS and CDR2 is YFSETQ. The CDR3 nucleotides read TGCGCCAGCAGCTTCCAGGGGGAGCAGTACTTC. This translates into CASSFQGEQYF.

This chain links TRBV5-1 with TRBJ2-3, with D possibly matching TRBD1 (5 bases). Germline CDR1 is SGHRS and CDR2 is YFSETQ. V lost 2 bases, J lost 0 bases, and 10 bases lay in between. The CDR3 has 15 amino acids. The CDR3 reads CASSLRGISTDTQYF. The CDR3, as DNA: TGCGCCAGCAGCTTAAGGGGAATCAGCACAGATACGCAGTATTTT. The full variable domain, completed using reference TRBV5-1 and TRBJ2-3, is KAGVTQTPRYLIKTRGQQVTLSCSPISGHRSVSWYQQTPGQGLQFLFEYFSETQRNKGNFPGRFSGRQFSNSRSEMNVSTLELGDSALYLCASSLRGISTDTQYFGPGTRLTVL.

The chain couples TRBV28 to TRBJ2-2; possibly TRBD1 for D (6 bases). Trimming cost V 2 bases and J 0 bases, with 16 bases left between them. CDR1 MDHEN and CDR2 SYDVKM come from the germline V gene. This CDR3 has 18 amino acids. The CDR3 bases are TGTGCCAGCAGTTTAAGGCGAGCCGGACAGTCGAACACCGGGGAGCTGTTTTTT. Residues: CASSLRRAGQSNTGELFF.

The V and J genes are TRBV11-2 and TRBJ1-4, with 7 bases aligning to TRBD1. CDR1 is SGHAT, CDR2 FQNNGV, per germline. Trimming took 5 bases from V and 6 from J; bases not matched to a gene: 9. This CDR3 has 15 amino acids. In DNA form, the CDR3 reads TGTGCCAGCAGCCCAGTGACAGGGAAAGATGAAAAACTGTTTTTT. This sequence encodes CASSPVTGKDEKLFF.

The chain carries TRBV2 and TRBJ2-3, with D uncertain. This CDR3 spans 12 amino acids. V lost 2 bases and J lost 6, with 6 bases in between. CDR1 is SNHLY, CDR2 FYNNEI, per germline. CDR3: CASSELSDTQYF. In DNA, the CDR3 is TGTGCCAGCAGTGAACTTTCGGATACGCAGTATTTT.

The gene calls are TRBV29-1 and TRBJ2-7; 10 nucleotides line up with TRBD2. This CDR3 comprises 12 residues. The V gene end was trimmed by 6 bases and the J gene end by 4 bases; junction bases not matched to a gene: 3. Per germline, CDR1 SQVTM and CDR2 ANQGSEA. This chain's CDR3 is CSVATSGYEQYF. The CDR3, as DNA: TGCAGCGTGGCGACTAGCGGGTACGAGCAGTACTTC.

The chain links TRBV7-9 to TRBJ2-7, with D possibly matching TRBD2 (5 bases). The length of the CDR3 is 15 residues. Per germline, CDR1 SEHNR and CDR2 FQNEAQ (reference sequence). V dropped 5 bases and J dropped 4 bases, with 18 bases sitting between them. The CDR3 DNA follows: TGTGCCAGCAGCCCGTCGACGGGATCCTCTTACGAGCAGTACTTC. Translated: CASSPSTGSSYEQYF.

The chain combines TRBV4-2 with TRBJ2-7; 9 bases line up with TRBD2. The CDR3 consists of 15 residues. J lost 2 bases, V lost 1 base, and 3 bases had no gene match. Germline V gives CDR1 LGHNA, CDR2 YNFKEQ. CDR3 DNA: TGTGCCAGCAGCCAAGTGGCGGGAGGGCCCTACGAGCAGTACTTC. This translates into CASSQVAGGPYEQYF.

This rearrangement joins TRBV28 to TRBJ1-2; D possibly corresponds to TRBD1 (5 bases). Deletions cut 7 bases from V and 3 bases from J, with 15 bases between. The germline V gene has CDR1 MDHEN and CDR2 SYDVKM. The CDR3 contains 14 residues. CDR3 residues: CASIWSGADYGYTF. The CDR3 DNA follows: TGTGCCAGCATATGGAGTGGGGCGGACTATGGCTACACCTTC.

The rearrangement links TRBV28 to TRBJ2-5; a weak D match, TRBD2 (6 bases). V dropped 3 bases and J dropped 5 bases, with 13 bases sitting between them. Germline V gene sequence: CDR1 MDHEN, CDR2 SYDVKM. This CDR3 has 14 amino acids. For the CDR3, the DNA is TGTGCCAGCAGTTTCCCGGCAGGGAGGGAGACCCAGTACTTC. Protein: CASSFPAGRETQYF.

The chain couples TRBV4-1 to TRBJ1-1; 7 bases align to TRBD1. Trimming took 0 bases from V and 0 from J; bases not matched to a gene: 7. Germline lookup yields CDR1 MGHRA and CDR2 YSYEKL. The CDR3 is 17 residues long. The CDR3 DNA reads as TGCGCCAGCAGCCAAGAACCAGTCGACAGGGTGAACACTGAAGCTTTCTTT. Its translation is CASSQEPVDRVNTEAFF.

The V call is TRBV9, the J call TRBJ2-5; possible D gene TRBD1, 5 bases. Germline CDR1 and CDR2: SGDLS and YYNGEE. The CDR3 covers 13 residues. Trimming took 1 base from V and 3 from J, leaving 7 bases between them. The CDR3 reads CASSVSREETQYF. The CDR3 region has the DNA TGTGCCAGCAGCGTATCCAGGGAAGAGACCCAGTACTTC.

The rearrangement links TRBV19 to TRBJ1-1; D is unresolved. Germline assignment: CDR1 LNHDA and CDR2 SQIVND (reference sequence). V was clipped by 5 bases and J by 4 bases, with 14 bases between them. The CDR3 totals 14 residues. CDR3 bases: TGTGCCAGTAGTCTGATGGCGCAGGCCACTGAAGCTTTCTTT. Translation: CASSLMAQATEAFF. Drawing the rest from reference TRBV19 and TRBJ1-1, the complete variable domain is DGGITQSPKYLFRKEGQNVTLSCEQNLNHDAMYWYRQDPGQGLRLIYYSQIVNDFQKGDIAEGYSVSREKKESFPLTVTSAQKNPTAFYLCASSLMAQATEAFFGQGTRLTVV.

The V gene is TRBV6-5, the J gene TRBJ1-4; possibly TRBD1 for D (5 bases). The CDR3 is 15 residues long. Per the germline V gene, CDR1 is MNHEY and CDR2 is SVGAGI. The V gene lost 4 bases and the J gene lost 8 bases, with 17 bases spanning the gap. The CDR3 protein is CASSLRARGVEKLFF. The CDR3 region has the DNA TGTGCCAGCAGTTTGAGGGCGCGGGGGGTGGAAAAACTGTTTTTT.

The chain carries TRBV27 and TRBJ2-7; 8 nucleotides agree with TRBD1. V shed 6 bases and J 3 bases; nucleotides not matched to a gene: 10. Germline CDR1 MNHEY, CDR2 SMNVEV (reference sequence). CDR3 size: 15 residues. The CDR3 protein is CASSLQQGGVYEQYF. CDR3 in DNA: TGTGCCAGCAGCCTTCAACAGGGGGGAGTCTACGAGCAGTACTTC.

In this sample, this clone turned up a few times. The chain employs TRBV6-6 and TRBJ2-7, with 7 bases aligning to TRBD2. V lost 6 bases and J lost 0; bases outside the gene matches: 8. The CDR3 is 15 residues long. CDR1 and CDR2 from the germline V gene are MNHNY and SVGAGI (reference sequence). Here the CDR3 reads CASRQRDLSSYEQYF. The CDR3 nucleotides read TGTGCCAGCAGACAGCGGGACTTGAGCTCCTACGAGCAGTACTTC.

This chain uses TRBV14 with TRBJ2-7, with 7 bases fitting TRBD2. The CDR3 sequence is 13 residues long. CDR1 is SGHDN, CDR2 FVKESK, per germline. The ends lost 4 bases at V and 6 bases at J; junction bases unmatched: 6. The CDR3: CASSPRLAGEQYF. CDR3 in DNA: TGTGCCAGCAGCCCCCGACTAGCCGGCGAGCAGTACTTC.

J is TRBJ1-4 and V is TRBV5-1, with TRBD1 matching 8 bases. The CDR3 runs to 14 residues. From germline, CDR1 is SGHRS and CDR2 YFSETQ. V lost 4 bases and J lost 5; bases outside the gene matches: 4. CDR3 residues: CASSGTGRNEKLFF. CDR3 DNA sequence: TGCGCCAGCAGCGGGACAGGCCGCAATGAAAAACTGTTTTTT.

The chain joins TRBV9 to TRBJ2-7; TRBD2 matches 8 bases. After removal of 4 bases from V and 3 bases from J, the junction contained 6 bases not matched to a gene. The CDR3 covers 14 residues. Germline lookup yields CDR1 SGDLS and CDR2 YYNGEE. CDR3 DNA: TGTGCCAGCAGCCCGTCCGGGACTAGCTACGAGCAGTACTTC. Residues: CASSPSGTSYEQYF.

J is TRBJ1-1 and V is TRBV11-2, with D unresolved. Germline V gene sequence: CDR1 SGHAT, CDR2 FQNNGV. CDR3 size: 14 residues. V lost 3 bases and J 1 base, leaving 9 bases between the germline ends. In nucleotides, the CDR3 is TGTGCCAGCAGCTTTCTGGGCAGGAACACTGAAGCTTTCTTT. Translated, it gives CASSFLGRNTEAFF. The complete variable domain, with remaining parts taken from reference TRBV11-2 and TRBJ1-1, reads EAGVAQSPRYKIIEKRQSVAFWCNPISGHATLYWYQQILGQGPKLLIQFQNNGVVDDSQLPKDRFSAERLKGVDSTLKIQPAKLEDSAVYLCASSFLGRNTEAFFGQGTRLTVV.

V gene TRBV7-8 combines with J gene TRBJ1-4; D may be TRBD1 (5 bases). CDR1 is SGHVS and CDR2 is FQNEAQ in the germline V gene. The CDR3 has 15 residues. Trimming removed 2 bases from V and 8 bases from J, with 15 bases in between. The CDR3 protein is CASSLWGAGREKLFF. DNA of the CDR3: TGTGCCAGCAGCTTATGGGGAGCGGGGCGCGAAAAACTGTTTTTT.

The CDR3 bases are TGTGCCAGCAGCGTAGGGCCAAAGAACACCGGGGAGCTGTTTTTT. Amino acid sequence: CASSVGPKNTGELFF. This chain joins TRBV9 and TRBJ2-2; D unresolved. CDR1 is SGDLS and CDR2 is YYNGEE in the germline V gene. The V gene lost 0 bases and the J gene lost 1 base, with 7 bases spanning the gap. The CDR3 is 15 amino acids.